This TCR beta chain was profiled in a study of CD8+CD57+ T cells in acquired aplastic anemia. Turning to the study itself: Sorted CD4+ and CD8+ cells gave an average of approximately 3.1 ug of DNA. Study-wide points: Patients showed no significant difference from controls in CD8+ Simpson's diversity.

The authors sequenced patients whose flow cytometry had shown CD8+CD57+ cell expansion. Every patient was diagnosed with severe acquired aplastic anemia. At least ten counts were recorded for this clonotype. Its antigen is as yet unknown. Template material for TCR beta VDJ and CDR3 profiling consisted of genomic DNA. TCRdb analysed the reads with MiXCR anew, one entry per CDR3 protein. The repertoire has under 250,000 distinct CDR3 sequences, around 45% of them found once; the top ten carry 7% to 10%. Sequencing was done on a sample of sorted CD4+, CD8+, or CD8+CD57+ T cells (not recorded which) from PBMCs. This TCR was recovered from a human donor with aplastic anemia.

The CDR3 DNA follows: TGCAGTGCTAGAGATCCATATAGCTACGAGCAGTACTTC. It translates to CSARDPYSYEQYF. The gene calls are TRBV20-1 and TRBJ2-7; no definite D call. V was cut by 0 bases and J by 3 bases, with 9 bases left in between. CDR3 size: 13 residues. Germline CDR1 and CDR2: DFQATT and SNEGSKA (reference sequence).